This T cell receptor beta chain emerged from a study of blood T cell repertoires in COVID-19. Sequencing was performed with immunoSEQ multiplex PCR; in TCRdb, only in-frame clones are kept and a portion is missing. The sample consists of about 68,000 clones, 80% to 90% of them appearing once. Enrolled during active infection, Seattle patients were then followed longitudinally. V was pared by 1 base and J by 0 bases, with 8 bases between. Germline assignment: CDR1 SGHDT and CDR2 YYEEEE. The CDR3 loop spans 15 amino acids. This TCR came from a man older than 75 with COVID-19, enrolled during active disease. This sequence joins TRBV5-6 and TRBJ2-1; D is ambiguous. The sequenced sample was peripheral blood. CDR3 DNA: TGTGCCAGCAGCTTGCCACCACTCTCCTACAATGAGCAGTTCTTC. It codes for CASSLPPLSYNEQFF.